Each of the 21 T cell receptor beta chains below was sequenced from the same sample in a study of cytomegalovirus exposure and HLA in healthy donors. Clones were sequenced by immunoSEQ multiplex PCR, and TCRdb holds only the in-frame ones, with some missing. The sample contains around 150,000 clones, 89% of which appear only once. The specimen was PBMCs. The receptors stem from a man aged 18 to 30 in good health and CMV-seropositive.

The rearrangement uses TRBV11-3 and TRBJ1-1; no definite D call. Germline CDR1 and CDR2: SGHNT and YENEEA. This CDR3 is 13 amino acids long. Trimming took off 1 base at V and 8 bases at J, with 11 bases between the two ends. The DNA of the CDR3 is TGTGCCAGCAGCTTAGGGCCGGGGAACGAAGCTTTCTTT. The encoded protein is CASSLGPGNEAFF. Full variable domain (rest looked up from reference TRBV11-3 and TRBJ1-1): EAGVVQSPRYKIIEKKQPVAFWCNPISGHNTLYWYLQNLGQGPELLIRYENEEAVDDSQLPKDRFSAERLKGVDSTLKIQPAELGDSAVYLCASSLGPGNEAFFGQGTRLTVV.

This clone was detected once. CDR3 DNA sequence: TGTGCCAGCAGTCCAGATGGGGCGGGAGGTGGTGAGCAGTACTTC. It translates to CASSPDGAGGGEQYF. The chain carries TRBV27 and TRBJ2-7, with 8 bases fitting TRBD2. The CDR3 consists of 15 residues. V was clipped by 5 bases and J by 7 bases; unmatched bases: 13. Germline V lookup: CDR1 MNHEY, CDR2 SMNVEV (reference sequence).

The chain has TRBV30 and TRBJ2-3; perhaps TRBD1 as D (5 bases). The CDR3 extends over 13 amino acids. The germline gives CDR1 GTSNPN, CDR2 SVGIG (reference sequence). V lost 4 bases and J lost 4, with 12 bases in between. The CDR3 region is CAWIPRAPDTQYF. CDR3 nucleotide sequence: TGTGCCTGGATCCCCAGGGCGCCAGATACGCAGTATTTT. Full variable domain (missing parts from reference TRBV30 and TRBJ2-3): SQTIHQWPATLVQPVGSPLSLECTVEGTSNPNLYWYRQAAGRGLQLLFYSVGIGQISSEVPQNLSASRPQDRQFILSSKKLLLSDSGFYLCAWIPRAPDTQYFGPGTRLTVL.

This chain connects TRBV18 to TRBJ1-1; 7 positions match TRBD1. CDR1 KGHSH and CDR2 LQKENI come from the germline V gene. V lost 4 bases, J lost 2 bases, and 4 bases stayed unmatched. The CDR3 sequence is 14 residues long. In DNA form, the CDR3 reads TGTGCCAGCTCACGGAACAGGGGAAACACTGAAGCTTTCTTT. It codes for CASSRNRGNTEAFF.

This clone has a single count. The chain carries TRBV6-6 and TRBJ1-1; D gene unclear. Germline V lookup: CDR1 MNHNY, CDR2 SVGAGI (reference sequence). The CDR3 length is 14 residues. V was trimmed by 7 bases and J by 1 base, leaving 13 bases between them. CDR3 in amino acids: CASNYPGGNTEAFF. The CDR3 coding sequence is TGTGCCAGCAACTACCCCGGCGGGAACACTGAAGCTTTCTTT.

The gene calls are TRBV29-1 and TRBJ2-6; D ambiguous. This CDR3 has 12 residues. Germline CDR1 SQVTM, CDR2 ANQGSEA. V dropped 4 bases and J dropped 4 bases, with 5 bases sitting between them. This CDR3 reads CSVASGANVLTF. The CDR3 nucleotides read TGCAGCGTTGCCTCCGGGGCCAACGTCCTGACTTTC.

This chain joins TRBV10-3 and TRBJ1-1; TRBD1 is a possible D gene (5 bases). The germline CDR1 and CDR2 sequences are ENHRY and SYGVKD. The CDR3 contains 15 residues. Trimming removed 0 bases from V and 6 bases from J, with 14 bases in between. The CDR3, as DNA: TGTGCCATCAGTGAGTCGGGGCCCCAGTTGGCTGAAGCTTTCTTT. This gives the protein CAISESGPQLAEAFF.

J is TRBJ2-7 and V is TRBV7-9; possible D gene TRBD2, 6 bases. The CDR3 length is 14 residues. CDR1 is SEHNR and CDR2 is FQNEAQ in the germline V gene (reference sequence). Trimming left V 5 bases short and J 0 bases short, with 11 bases between. The CDR3 DNA is TGTGCCAGCAGCCCCGGGCGGGACTCCTACGAGCAGTACTTC. Amino acids: CASSPGRDSYEQYF.

J is TRBJ2-1 and V is TRBV7-9; 7 nucleotides agree with TRBD2. This CDR3 has 16 amino acids. Germline V gives CDR1 SEHNR, CDR2 FQNEAQ (reference sequence). V shed 5 bases, J shed 4 bases, and the junction held 11 bases outside the gene matches. This CDR3 is CASSRLSGAQYNEQFF. The CDR3 DNA reads TGTGCCAGCAGCCGATTAAGCGGGGCACAATACAATGAGCAGTTCTTC. The variable domain in full, with the rest retrieved from reference TRBV7-9 and TRBJ2-1, is DTGVSQNPRHKITKRGQNVTFRCDPISEHNRLYWYRQTLGQGPEFLTYFQNEAQLEKSRLLSDRFSAERPKGSFSTLEIQRTEQGDSAMYLCASSRLSGAQYNEQFFGPGTRLTVL.

The gene calls are TRBV30 and TRBJ2-1, with TRBD2 matching over 12 bases. Germline CDR1 is GTSNPN and CDR2 is SVGIG (reference sequence). This CDR3 has 14 residues. Losses at the gene ends were 3 bases for V and 9 bases for J; bases not matched to a gene: 6. The CDR3: CAWRTSGSRGEQFF. Written as DNA, the CDR3 is TGTGCCTGGAGGACTAGCGGGAGCAGGGGTGAGCAGTTCTTC. Complete variable domain (other parts from reference TRBV30 and TRBJ2-1): SQTIHQWPATLVQPVGSPLSLECTVEGTSNPNLYWYRQAAGRGLQLLFYSVGIGQISSEVPQNLSASRPQDRQFILSSKKLLLSDSGFYLCAWRTSGSRGEQFFGPGTRLTVL.

In this sample, this clone turned up once. The chain links TRBV14 to TRBJ2-2; 7 nucleotides agree with TRBD2. CDR1 is SGHDN, CDR2 FVKESK, per germline. This CDR3 has 15 residues. Trimming cost V 4 bases and J 6 bases; bases outside gene matches: 8. The CDR3 sequence: CASSPLGRAPGELFF. DNA for the CDR3: TGTGCCAGCAGCCCCCTTGGGAGGGCCCCCGGGGAGCTGTTTTTT.

This chain connects TRBV7-8 to TRBJ2-7; TRBD1 aligns across 12 bases. V was pared by 4 bases and J by 3 bases, with 1 base of the junction left unmatched. The CDR3 is 14 amino acids. Germline CDR1 is SGHVS and CDR2 is FQNEAQ. The CDR3 region has the DNA TGTGCCAGCAGCTGGGACAGGGGGCGCTACGAGCAGTACTTC. Amino acid sequence: CASSWDRGRYEQYF.

V gene TRBV28 combines with J gene TRBJ2-7, with TRBD1 as a possible D gene (6 bases). The CDR3 runs to 14 residues. Germline V gene lookup returns CDR1 MDHEN and CDR2 SYDVKM. Trimming removed 6 bases at V and 2 bases at J, with 14 bases between. CDR3 loop: CASSPRTATYEQYF. The CDR3 DNA sequence: TGTGCCAGCAGCCCCCGGACAGCAACCTACGAGCAGTACTTC. Complete variable domain (other parts from reference TRBV28 and TRBJ2-7): DVKVTQSSRYLVKRTGEKVFLECVQDMDHENMFWYRQDPGLGLRLIYFSYDVKMKEKGDIPEGYSVSREKKERFSLILESASTNQTSMYLCASSPRTATYEQYFGPGTRLTVT.

The rearrangement links TRBV19 to TRBJ2-5; 7 positions match TRBD2. The CDR3 consists of 14 residues. In germline, CDR1 is LNHDA, CDR2 SQIVND (reference sequence). Losses at the gene ends were 4 bases for V and 5 bases for J; bases not matched to a gene: 7. The CDR3 loop reads CASSTMRGSETQYF. CDR3 in DNA: TGTGCCAGTAGTACCATGCGGGGGTCGGAGACCCAGTACTTC.

This chain connects TRBV19 to TRBJ2-1, with 7 bases fitting TRBD1. CDR3 length: 14 residues. The trim removed 3 bases at V and 3 bases at J, leaving 2 bases unmatched. Germline V CDR1 and CDR2: LNHDA, SQIVND (reference sequence). The CDR3, as DNA: TGTGCCAGTAGTATCCGGACAGGCTACAATGAGCAGTTCTTC. Its translation: CASSIRTGYNEQFF.

The V gene is TRBV28, the J gene TRBJ2-7; TRBD2 aligns across 8 bases. CDR1 and CDR2 (germline): MDHEN, SYDVKM. After removal of 5 bases from V and 3 bases from J, the junction contained 9 bases not matched to a gene. This CDR3 spans 15 amino acids. CDR3 in DNA: TGTGCCAGCAGTCCTTATAGCGGGATGGGCTACGAGCAGTACTTC. Translated: CASSPYSGMGYEQYF.

This clone has more than one count but fewer than ten. The chain carries TRBV28 and TRBJ1-2, with D tentatively TRBD1 (6 bases). Germline V CDR1 and CDR2: MDHEN, SYDVKM. The CDR3 contains 13 residues. With 6 bases removed from V and 6 bases from J, the gap between germline ends came to 14 bases. The CDR3, as DNA: TGTGCCAGCAGCCGCTACAGGGCGGATGGCTACACCTTC. Translating it yields CASSRYRADGYTF.

This chain uses TRBV19 with TRBJ2-6; 8 bases are a match to TRBD1. The germline CDR1 and CDR2 sequences are LNHDA and SQIVND (reference sequence). CDR3 length: 15 amino acids. V lost 7 bases and J lost 2; bases outside the gene matches: 4. As DNA, the CDR3 is TGTGCCAGTATGGACAGGGAGGCTGGGGCCAACGTCCTGACTTTC. This gives the protein CASMDREAGANVLTF.

This clone was recorded a few times. The chain is built from TRBV4-1 and TRBJ2-7; D is unresolved. V was cut by 1 base and J by 5 bases, with 9 bases left in between. Germline CDR1 and CDR2: MGHRA and YSYEKL. This CDR3 comprises 13 residues. CDR3 residues: CASSQVPADEQYF. The CDR3 nucleotides read TGCGCCAGCAGCCAAGTCCCGGCGGACGAGCAGTACTTC.

V usage is TRBV5-1 and J usage is TRBJ1-2; 8 bases match TRBD1. The CDR3 is made up of 16 amino acids. The V gene's germline CDR1 is SGHRS and CDR2 YFSETQ. V lost 0 bases, J lost 8 bases, and 12 bases stayed unmatched. The CDR3 is CASSLATTGQGEGYTF. The CDR3 nucleotides read TGCGCCAGCAGCTTGGCCACAACCGGACAGGGTGAGGGCTACACCTTC.

This chain uses TRBV18 with TRBJ2-1, with D possibly matching TRBD2 (6 bases). The germline gives CDR1 KGHSH, CDR2 LQKENI. The ends were cut back, 6 bases at V and 5 bases at J, with 32 bases in the middle. CDR3 length equals 20 residues. This CDR3 is CASSPETSNTADPKNNEQFF. The CDR3 DNA reads TGTGCCAGCTCTCCCGAGACTAGTAATACCGCGGACCCGAAGAACAATGAGCAGTTCTTC. Drawing the rest from reference TRBV18 and TRBJ2-1, the complete variable domain is NAGVMQNPRHLVRRRGQEARLRCSPMKGHSHVYWYRQLPEEGLKFMVYLQKENIIDESGMPKERFSAEFPKEGPSILRIQQVVRGDSAAYFCASSPETSNTADPKNNEQFFGPGTRLTVL.